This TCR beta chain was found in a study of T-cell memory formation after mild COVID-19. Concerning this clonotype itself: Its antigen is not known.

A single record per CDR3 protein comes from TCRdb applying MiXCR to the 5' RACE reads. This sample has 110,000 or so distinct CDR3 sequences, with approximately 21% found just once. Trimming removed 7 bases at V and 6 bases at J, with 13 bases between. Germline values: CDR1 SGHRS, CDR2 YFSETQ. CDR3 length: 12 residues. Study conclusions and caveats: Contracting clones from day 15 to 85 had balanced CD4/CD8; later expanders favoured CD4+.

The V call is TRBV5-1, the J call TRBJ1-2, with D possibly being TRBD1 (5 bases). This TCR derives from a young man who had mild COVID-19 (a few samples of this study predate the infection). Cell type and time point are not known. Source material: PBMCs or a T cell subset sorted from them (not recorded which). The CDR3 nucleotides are TGCGCCAGCTCGAGGACACCTGATGGCTACACCTTC. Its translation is CASSRTPDGYTF. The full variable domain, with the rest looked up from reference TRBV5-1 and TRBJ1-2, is KAGVTQTPRYLIKTRGQQVTLSCSPISGHRSVSWYQQTPGQGLQFLFEYFSETQRNKGNFPGRFSGRQFSNSRSEMNVSTLELGDSALYLCASSRTPDGYTFGSGTRLTVV.